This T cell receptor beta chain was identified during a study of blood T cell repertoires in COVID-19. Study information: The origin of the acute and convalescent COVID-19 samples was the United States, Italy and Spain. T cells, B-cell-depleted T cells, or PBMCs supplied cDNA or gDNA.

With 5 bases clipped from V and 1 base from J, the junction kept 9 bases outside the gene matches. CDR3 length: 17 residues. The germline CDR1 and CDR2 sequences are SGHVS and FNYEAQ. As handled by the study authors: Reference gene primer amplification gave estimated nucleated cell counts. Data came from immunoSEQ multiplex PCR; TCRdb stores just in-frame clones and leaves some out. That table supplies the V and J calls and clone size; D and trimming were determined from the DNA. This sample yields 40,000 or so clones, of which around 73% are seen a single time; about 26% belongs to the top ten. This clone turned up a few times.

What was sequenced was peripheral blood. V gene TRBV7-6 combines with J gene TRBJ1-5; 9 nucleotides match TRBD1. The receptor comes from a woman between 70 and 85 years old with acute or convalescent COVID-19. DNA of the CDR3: TGTGCCAGCAGCCCCGGGACAGGGAGGGGGAGCAATCAGCCCCAGCATTTT. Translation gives CASSPGTGRGSNQPQHF.